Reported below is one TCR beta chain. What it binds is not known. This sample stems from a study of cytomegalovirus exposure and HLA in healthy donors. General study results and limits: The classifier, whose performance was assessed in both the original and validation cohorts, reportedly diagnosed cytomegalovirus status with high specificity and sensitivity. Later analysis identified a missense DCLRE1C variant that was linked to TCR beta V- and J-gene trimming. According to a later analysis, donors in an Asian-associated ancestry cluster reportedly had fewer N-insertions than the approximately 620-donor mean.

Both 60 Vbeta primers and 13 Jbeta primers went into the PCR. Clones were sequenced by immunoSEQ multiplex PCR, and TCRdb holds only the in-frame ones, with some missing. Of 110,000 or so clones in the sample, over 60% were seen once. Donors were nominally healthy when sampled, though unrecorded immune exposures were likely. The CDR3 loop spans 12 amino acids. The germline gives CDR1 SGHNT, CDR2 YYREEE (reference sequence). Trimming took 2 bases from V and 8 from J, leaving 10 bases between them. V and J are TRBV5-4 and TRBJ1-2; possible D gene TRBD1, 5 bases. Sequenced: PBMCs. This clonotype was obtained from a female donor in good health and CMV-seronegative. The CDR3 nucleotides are TGTGCCAGCAGCTTAGGGGTTGGGGGCTACACCTTC. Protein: CASSLGVGGYTF.